These 10 T cell receptor beta chains originate from one sample sequenced in a study of CD8+ T cells in alopecia areata (dated 2018 in TCRdb). Libraries were constructed by the immunoSEQ multiplex PCR assay. RNA was extracted from all samples and reverse transcribed into cDNA as template for TCR sequencing. TCRdb took over this immuneACCESS table, retaining in-frame rearrangements with V and J assigned. Such tables are incomplete; in checked studies, under half of the missing clones stem from an unresolved V gene, and the remainder is unexplained. A total of approximately 58,000 clones appear in this sample, 40% to 50% of them only once. In total, the top ten clones hold just over 50% of the sample. The sample comprised NKG2D-low CD8+ T cells sorted from blood. What this sample's cell subset or site label stands for: sorted CD8+ NKG2D-low blood T cells. These receptors came from a human donor with alopecia areata.

For the CDR3, the DNA is TGTGCCAGCAGCTTGGGGGGACCCCAGGCCGAGCAGTACTTC. Translation gives CASSLGGPQAEQYF. This chain joins TRBV5-6 and TRBJ2-7, with D possibly called TRBD1 or TRBD2 (5 bases each). The CDR3 runs to 14 residues. Deletions cut 0 bases from V and 6 bases from J, with 13 bases between. The V gene's germline CDR1 is SGHDT and CDR2 YYEEEE. The full variable domain, with the rest looked up from reference TRBV5-6 and TRBJ2-7, is DAGVTQSPTHLIKTRGQQVTLRCSPKSGHDTVSWYQQALGQGPQFIFQYYEEEERQRGNFPDRFSGHQFPNYSSELNVNALLLGDSALYLCASSLGGPQAEQYFGPGTRLTVT.

The chain links TRBV4-1 to TRBJ2-3, with a tentative D call TRBD2 (5 bases). V was pared by 8 bases and J by 4 bases, with 10 bases between. Germline V gives CDR1 MGHRA, CDR2 YSYEKL. CDR3 length equals 12 residues. The CDR3 sequence is CASRGAADTQYF. Written as DNA, the CDR3 is TGCGCCAGCCGGGGTGCCGCAGATACGCAGTATTTT.

This CDR3 reads CASSSKTGILNTEAFF. In nucleotides, the CDR3 is TGTGCCAGCAGCTCGAAGACAGGGATCTTGAACACTGAAGCTTTCTTT. This chain joins TRBV7-9 and TRBJ1-1; 7 bases are a match to TRBD1. CDR1 is SEHNR, CDR2 FQNEAQ, per germline (reference sequence). The CDR3 sequence is 16 residues long. Trimming cost V 4 bases and J 0 bases; bases outside gene matches: 8.

The chain couples TRBV4-3 to TRBJ1-5; D is unresolved. V was cut by 1 base and J by 6 bases, with 7 bases left in between. The germline V gene encodes CDR1 LGHNA and CDR2 YSLEER. The CDR3 contains 13 residues. The CDR3 is CASSQGWAQPQHF. CDR3 in DNA: TGCGCCAGCAGCCAAGGATGGGCTCAGCCCCAGCATTTT.

This chain connects TRBV7-9 to TRBJ2-3, with a possible D match to TRBD2 (6 bases). Germline V CDR1 and CDR2: SEHNR, FQNEAQ (reference sequence). This CDR3 is 15 amino acids long. Trimming cost V 1 base and J 4 bases, with 12 bases left between them. CDR3 sequence: CASSLGPAGADTQYF. DNA of the CDR3: TGTGCCAGCAGCTTAGGTCCAGCGGGCGCAGATACGCAGTATTTT.

J is TRBJ1-4 and V is TRBV7-9; D gene uncertain. Trimming pared 5 bases from V and 3 bases from J, leaving 16 bases between. The germline gives CDR1 SEHNR, CDR2 FQNEAQ (reference sequence). The CDR3 totals 16 residues. CDR3 protein: CASSKLGRGANEKLFF. CDR3 nucleotides: TGTGCCAGCAGCAAGCTTGGACGTGGGGCTAATGAAAAACTGTTTTTT.

The chain joins TRBV27 to TRBJ2-3, with TRBD1 as a possible D gene (5 bases). Trimming removed 2 bases from V and 2 bases from J, with 14 bases in between. CDR1 is MNHEY, CDR2 SMNVEV, per germline (reference sequence). CDR3 length equals 16 residues. The DNA for the CDR3 is TGTGCCAGCAGTTTAGCCCCCAGGGCGCACACAGATACGCAGTATTTT. Translating gives CASSLAPRAHTDTQYF.

The chain employs TRBV27 and TRBJ1-2, with D perhaps TRBD1 (5 bases). Trimming pared 0 bases from V and 5 bases from J, leaving 13 bases between. Germline V lookup: CDR1 MNHEY, CDR2 SMNVEV (reference sequence). The CDR3 covers 15 residues. This CDR3 is CASSLSGQEIYGYTF. CDR3 bases: TGTGCCAGCAGTTTATCGGGGCAGGAAATTTATGGCTACACCTTC.

V and J are TRBV4-2 and TRBJ2-1; perhaps TRBD2 as D (6 bases). The germline V gene has CDR1 LGHNA and CDR2 YNFKEQ. The CDR3 covers 17 residues. Trimming stripped 4 bases from V and 5 bases from J, with 21 bases between. The CDR3 spells CASSPQFVIADDNEQFF. The CDR3 DNA sequence: TGTGCCAGCAGCCCCCAATTTGTAATAGCGGACGACAATGAGCAGTTCTTC.

This clone showed up just a few times. The rearrangement links TRBV7-9 to TRBJ2-2; D is possibly TRBD2 (7 bases). This CDR3 spans 15 amino acids. Trimming removed 7 bases at V and 4 bases at J, with 16 bases between. Germline V gene lookup returns CDR1 SEHNR and CDR2 FQNEAQ (reference sequence). CDR3 protein: CASTGGLASTGELFF. The DNA of the CDR3 is TGTGCCAGCACCGGGGGGCTAGCGAGCACCGGGGAGCTGTTTTTT.